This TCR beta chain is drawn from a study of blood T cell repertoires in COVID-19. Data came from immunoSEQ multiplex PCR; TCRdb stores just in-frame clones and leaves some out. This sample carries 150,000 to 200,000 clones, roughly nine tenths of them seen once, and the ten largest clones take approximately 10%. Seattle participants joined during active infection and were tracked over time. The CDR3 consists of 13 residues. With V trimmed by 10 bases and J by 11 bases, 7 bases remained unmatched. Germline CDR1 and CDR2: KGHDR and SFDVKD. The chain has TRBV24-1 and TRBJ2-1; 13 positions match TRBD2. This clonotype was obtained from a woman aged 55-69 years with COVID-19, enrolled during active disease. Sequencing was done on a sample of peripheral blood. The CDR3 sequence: CATTGLAGTKQFF. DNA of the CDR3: TGTGCCACTACGGGACTAGCGGGGACGAAGCAGTTCTTC.